These 17 T cell receptor beta chains came from one sample sequenced in a study of T cells in Graves' hyperthyroidism and ophthalmopathy. TCR beta CDR3 regions were amplified from RNA. TCR CDR3 underwent first-round RT-PCR with the HTBI primer set. TCRdb reanalysed the multiplex PCR reads using MiXCR and keeps one entry per CDR3 protein. The table has a few hundred thousand distinct CDR3 sequences, around 16% seen once. The source material was blood. These receptors all come from a woman aged 25 to 39 with Graves' hyperthyroidism.

There are many counts of this clonotype. This chain uses TRBV30 with TRBJ2-7; 11 nucleotides agree with TRBD2. The length of the CDR3 is 16 residues. V was pared by 1 base and J by 3 bases, with 8 bases of the junction left unmatched. In germline, CDR1 is GTSNPN, CDR2 SVGIG (reference sequence). The CDR3 region is CAWSAATSGMGYEQYF. The CDR3 DNA sequence: TGTGCCTGGAGTGCGGCGACTAGCGGGATGGGCTACGAGCAGTACTTC.

This clonotype was recorded many times. This sequence joins TRBV3-1 and TRBJ2-3, with D tentatively TRBD1 or TRBD2 (6 bases each). The CDR3 runs to 14 residues. Germline V gene data show CDR1 as LGHDT and CDR2 as YNNKEL (reference sequence). Between the trimmed V and J ends, which lost 2 bases and 4 bases, there was a span of 10 bases. The CDR3 reads CASSQQGGPDTQYF. CDR3 nucleotide sequence: TGTGCCAGCAGCCAACAAGGGGGGCCAGATACGCAGTATTTT.

This clonotype was counted ten times or more. The DNA for the CDR3 is TGCGCCAGCAGCTTGGGGACAGGGGGCCACTCTCAGCCCCAGCATTTT. Residues: CASSLGTGGHSQPQHF. This sequence joins TRBV5-1 and TRBJ1-5, with 11 bases that match TRBD1. The CDR3 extends over 16 amino acids. Germline CDR1 is SGHRS and CDR2 is YFSETQ. V was clipped by 0 bases and J by 6 bases; unmatched bases: 5.

This clonotype showed up many times. The chain carries TRBV11-1 and TRBJ2-3, with a tentative D call TRBD2 (6 bases). The germline V gene encodes CDR1 SGHAT and CDR2 FQDESV (reference sequence). V lost 2 bases to trimming and J lost 0 bases, with 9 bases between them. The CDR3 is 15 amino acids. The CDR3, as DNA: TGTGCCAGCAGCTTAAGGCGGGATAGCACAGATACGCAGTATTTT. This codes for CASSLRRDSTDTQYF.

Only a few counts were recorded for this clonotype. The chain is built from TRBV10-3 and TRBJ1-2; 8 nucleotides match TRBD1. Trimming took 3 bases from V and 1 from J; bases not matched to a gene: 1. Per the germline V gene, CDR1 is ENHRY and CDR2 is SYGVKD. The CDR3 totals 14 residues. The CDR3 nucleotides read TGTGCCATCAGTGAAGGACAGGGTAACTATGGCTACACCTTC. Encoded protein: CAISEGQGNYGYTF.

This clonotype was counted many times. CDR3 sequence reads: CSAETSTDTQYF. The CDR3 nucleotides are TGCAGTGCTGAGACTAGTACCGATACGCAGTATTTT. The V call is TRBV20-1, the J call TRBJ2-3, with TRBD2 as a possible D gene (6 bases). The CDR3 totals 12 residues. With 5 bases removed from V and 6 bases from J, the gap between germline ends came to 12 bases. From germline, CDR1 is DFQATT and CDR2 SNEGSKA (reference sequence).

This clonotype showed up just a few times. The V gene is TRBV15, the J gene TRBJ1-1, with 8 bases aligning to TRBD1. This CDR3 contains 14 residues. The V and J ends lost 5 bases and 4 bases, in that order; junction bases with no gene match: 6. Germline lookup yields CDR1 LNHNV and CDR2 YYDKDF (reference sequence). The CDR3 loop is CATSFGTGFTEAFF. For the CDR3, the DNA is TGTGCCACCAGCTTCGGGACAGGTTTCACTGAAGCTTTCTTT.

This clonotype was counted many times. This sequence joins TRBV24-1 and TRBJ2-7; maybe TRBD2 (6 bases). This CDR3 contains 15 residues. V dropped 0 bases and J dropped 3 bases, with 11 bases sitting between them. Per the germline V gene, CDR1 is KGHDR and CDR2 is SFDVKD. The CDR3, as DNA: TGTGCCACCAGTGATTTGTGGCGGGGCCGCTACGAGCAGTACTTC. Translated, it gives CATSDLWRGRYEQYF.

This chain links TRBV18 with TRBJ2-7, with D perhaps TRBD2 (6 bases). The CDR3 has 15 residues. Trimming took off 0 bases at V and 3 bases at J, with 12 bases between the two ends. Germline CDR1 and CDR2: KGHSH and LQKENI. The CDR3 DNA follows: TGTGCCAGCTCACCACCGGGAGCGGGTGACTACGAGCAGTACTTC. Protein product: CASSPPGAGDYEQYF.

The chain joins TRBV7-6 to TRBJ2-3, with D perhaps matching TRBD2 (5 bases). The CDR3 is 17 amino acids. Looked up from germline, CDR1 is SGHVS and CDR2 is FNYEAQ. Trimming stripped 3 bases from V and 1 base from J, with 17 bases between. In DNA form, the CDR3 reads TGTGCCAGCAGCTTTCCCCTAGGACGGGGAGGCACAGATACGCAGTATTTT. Translation: CASSFPLGRGGTDTQYF.

This clonotype was counted ten times or more. J is TRBJ1-5 and V is TRBV12-3 or TRBV12-4, with D perhaps matching TRBD1 (5 bases). The ends were cut back, 6 bases at V and 1 base at J, with 19 bases in the middle. This CDR3 is 17 amino acids long. CDR3 sequence: CASSPNFSGSSNQPQHF. DNA for the CDR3: TGTGCCAGCAGCCCCAATTTCTCAGGGTCGAGCAATCAGCCCCAGCATTTT.

At least ten counts were recorded for this clonotype. This sequence joins TRBV18 and TRBJ1-4, with TRBD1 matching 7 bases. The germline V gene encodes CDR1 KGHSH and CDR2 LQKENI. J gave up 6 bases and V 5 bases, and 3 bases lay outside the gene matches. This CDR3 region has 13 residues. CDR3 nucleotide sequence: TGTGCCAGCTCATCTGGACAGGATGAAAAACTGTTTTTT. Residues: CASSSGQDEKLFF.

This clonotype occurred many times. The chain has TRBV5-6 and TRBJ1-2, with D possibly matching TRBD1 (5 bases). The CDR3 contains 17 residues. The V gene lost 2 bases and the J gene lost 2 bases, with 19 bases spanning the gap. CDR1 and CDR2 from the germline V gene are SGHDT and YYEEEE. The CDR3 reads CASSFSSDISLNYGYTF. The CDR3 DNA reads as TGTGCCAGCAGCTTTTCATCGGACATCTCTTTGAACTATGGCTACACCTTC.

As DNA, the CDR3 is TGTGCCACCAGTGATGACACCCAGCCATACGAGCAGTACTTC. Protein: CATSDDTQPYEQYF. The chain links TRBV24-1 to TRBJ2-7; D is ambiguous. CDR1 and CDR2 (germline): KGHDR, SFDVKD. Trimming removed 3 bases at V and 4 bases at J, with 12 bases between. The CDR3 runs 14 residues.

In its sample, this clonotype was seen many times. The J gene is TRBJ2-3, the V gene TRBV5-1; no clear D. The CDR3 loop spans 14 amino acids. V lost 2 bases to trimming and J lost 1 base, with 8 bases between them. The germline gives CDR1 SGHRS, CDR2 YFSETQ. The CDR3 coding sequence is TGCGCCAGCAGCTTTGCCCGAGGCACAGATACGCAGTATTTT. It is translated as CASSFARGTDTQYF.

In its sample, this clonotype was seen a few times. V gene TRBV12-3 or TRBV12-4 combines with J gene TRBJ2-6; 7 bases match TRBD2. CDR3 length equals 18 residues. The V and J ends lost 5 bases and 1 base, in that order; junction bases with no gene match: 11. CDR3: CASSLGGVGISGANVLTF. DNA of the CDR3: TGTGCCAGCAGTCTGGGGGGGGTTGGTATTTCTGGGGCCAACGTCCTGACTTTC.

The chain carries TRBV10-3 and TRBJ2-1; no definite D call. The CDR3 totals 15 residues. V lost 3 bases, J lost 1 base, and 10 bases lay in between. Germline V gene lookup returns CDR1 ENHRY and CDR2 SYGVKD. The CDR3 DNA follows: TGTGCCATCAGTGAAAGTTTCGGGTCCTACAATGAGCAGTTCTTC. It translates to CAISESFGSYNEQFF.